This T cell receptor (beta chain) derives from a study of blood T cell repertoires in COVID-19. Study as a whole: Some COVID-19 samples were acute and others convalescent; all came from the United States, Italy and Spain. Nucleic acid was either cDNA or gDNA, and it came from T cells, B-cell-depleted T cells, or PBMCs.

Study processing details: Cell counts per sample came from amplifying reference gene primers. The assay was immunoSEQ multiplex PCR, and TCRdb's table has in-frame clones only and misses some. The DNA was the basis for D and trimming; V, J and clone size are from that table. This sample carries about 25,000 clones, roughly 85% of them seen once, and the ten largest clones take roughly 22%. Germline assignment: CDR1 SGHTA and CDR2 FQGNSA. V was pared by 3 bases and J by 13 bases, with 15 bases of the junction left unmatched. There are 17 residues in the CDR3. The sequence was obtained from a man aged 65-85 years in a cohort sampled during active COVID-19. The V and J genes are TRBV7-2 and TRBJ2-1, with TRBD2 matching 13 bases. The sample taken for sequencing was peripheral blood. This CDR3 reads CASSFGTSGTIQGVQFF. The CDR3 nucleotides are TGTGCCAGCAGCTTTGGGACTAGCGGGACGATACAAGGGGTTCAGTTCTTC.